The 9 T cell receptor beta chains below come from one sample, sequenced in a study of vaccination effects on CD4 cells after COVID-19. The ViraFEST assay expanded antigen-specific CD4+ T cells with viral peptide pools before sequencing. After around ten days in culture, the CD4+ T cells were isolated. Everyone in the study got two shots of either the BNT162b2 or mRNA-1273 vaccine. Which antigens these TCRs recognize remains unknown. Produced via immunoSEQ multiplex PCR; TCRdb's table is partial and in-frame only. The sample carries roughly 71,000 clones, roughly 80% recorded once. Sequencing was performed on CD4+ T cells from PBMCs cultured with HCoV-OC43 spike peptides, taken after COVID-19 vaccination. Subset noted: HCoV-OC43 spike overlapping peptide pool stimulation. Every receptor here comes from a human donor who received a COVID-19 vaccine.

V usage is TRBV2 and J usage is TRBJ1-5; the D is unclear. The length of the CDR3 is 13 residues. Germline CDR1 SNHLY, CDR2 FYNNEI. Trimming shortened V by 7 bases and J by 0 bases, and 7 bases separated the two germline ends. The CDR3 loop is CASMGYSNQPQHF. DNA for the CDR3: TGTGCCAGCATGGGGTATAGCAATCAGCCCCAGCATTTT.

There are a few counts of this clone. The chain recombines TRBV4-2 with TRBJ2-1; D is unclear. V was shortened by 1 base and J by 5 bases, with 9 bases between the two germline ends. Germline loops: CDR1 LGHNA, CDR2 YNFKEQ. This CDR3 has 14 amino acids. CDR3 protein: CASSQADGHNEQFF. CDR3 nucleotides: TGTGCCAGCAGCCAAGCGGACGGTCACAATGAGCAGTTCTTC.

This chain uses TRBV7-9 with TRBJ1-3; D unresolved. V was clipped by 5 bases and J by 1 base, with 12 bases between them. Germline V gene lookup returns CDR1 SEHNR and CDR2 FQNEAQ (reference sequence). This CDR3 is 15 amino acids long. For the CDR3, the DNA is TGTGCCAGCAGCCTGATTCGCTGGTCTGGAAACACCATATATTTT. Its protein is CASSLIRWSGNTIYF.

The chain is built from TRBV2 and TRBJ2-3; 7 nucleotides align to TRBD1. Germline-derived CDR1 and CDR2 are SNHLY and FYNNEI. CDR3 length equals 13 residues. V lost 7 bases and J lost 6; bases outside the gene matches: 7. CDR3 sequence reads: CASTRRGPDTQYF. The CDR3 DNA reads as TGTGCCAGCACGCGTAGGGGGCCGGATACGCAGTATTTT.

V and J are TRBV15 and TRBJ2-5, with a weak D call TRBD2 (5 bases). The germline V and J ends were trimmed by 4 bases and 5 bases, with 11 bases remaining between them. The CDR3 extends over 13 amino acids. Germline loops: CDR1 LNHNV, CDR2 YYDKDF (reference sequence). CDR3: CATSTWGAETQYF. CDR3 in DNA: TGTGCCACCAGCACCTGGGGAGCGGAGACCCAGTACTTC.

The chain couples TRBV3-1 (or the pseudogene TRBV3-2) to TRBJ1-1, with D perhaps TRBD1 (6 bases). CDR1 is LGHDT, CDR2 YNNKEL, per germline (reference sequence). The CDR3 runs to 13 residues. The V gene lost 3 bases and the J gene lost 8 bases, with 13 bases spanning the gap. The CDR3 DNA is TGTGCCAGCAGCCAGGTTAGGACAGACGAAGCTTTCTTT. Encoded protein: CASSQVRTDEAFF.

The chain couples TRBV28 to TRBJ2-7; TRBD1 matches 7 bases. The CDR3 loop spans 14 amino acids. Germline assignment: CDR1 MDHEN and CDR2 SYDVKM. The V gene end was trimmed by 4 bases and the J gene end by 0 bases; junction bases not matched to a gene: 3. CDR3 bases: TGTGCCAGCAGTTCCAACAGGGGCTCCTACGAGCAGTACGTC. It encodes CASSSNRGSYEQYV.

The J gene is TRBJ1-1, the V gene TRBV19, with D maybe TRBD1 (6 bases). Germline assignment: CDR1 LNHDA and CDR2 SQIVND (reference sequence). The CDR3 has 16 amino acids. The ends were cut back, 2 bases at V and 1 base at J, with 14 bases in the middle. CDR3 sequence: CASSISPGVGNTEAFF. For the CDR3, the DNA is TGTGCCAGTAGTATATCGCCAGGGGTCGGGAACACTGAAGCTTTCTTT.

The gene calls are TRBV27 and TRBJ1-5; D is perhaps TRBD1 (5 bases). CDR3 size: 14 residues. The germline gives CDR1 MNHEY, CDR2 SMNVEV (reference sequence). V was shortened by 3 bases and J by 0 bases, with 6 bases between the two germline ends. CDR3 nucleotides: TGTGCCAGCAGTTTGACAGTTAGCAATCAGCCCCAGCATTTT. Encoded protein: CASSLTVSNQPQHF.